This T cell receptor (beta chain) was identified in a study of T-cell reconstitution after alpha-beta-depleted transplantation in children. Findings and caveats of the study: Some patients owed their high day-60 TCRbeta diversity to surviving recipient T cells and thymic progenitors. One year post-transplant, T-cell counts and diversity were largely derived from T cells produced anew.

This clonotype was picked up many times. Its antigen remains unidentified. Unique molecular identifiers featured in how the TCRbeta library was prepared. One entry per CDR3 protein, called by TCRdb with MiXCR from the PCR reads. Of about 300,000 distinct CDR3 sequences listed, 9.5% to 13% were seen once; the top ten hold roughly 7.1%. The CDR3 is made up of 14 amino acids. Germline V CDR1 and CDR2: SEHNR, FQNEAQ (reference sequence). V lost 10 bases, J lost 7 bases, and 20 bases lay in between. The TCR was taken from a boy younger than two with acute myeloid leukemia, due to receive a stem cell transplant. This chain connects TRBV7-9 to TRBJ2-1; no reliable D call. The material sequenced was PBMCs, taken before TCRalphabeta/CD19-depleted stem cell transplant. The CDR3, as DNA: TGTGCCAACCACCCTTTTGGGATAGGTAATGAGCAGTTCTTC. It is translated as CANHPFGIGNEQFF.